The present T cell receptor beta chain was sequenced within a study of OX40 agonist ivuxolimab in advanced cancers. Clones were sequenced by immunoSEQ multiplex PCR, and TCRdb holds only the in-frame ones, with some missing. The sample holds 83,000 or so clones, approximately 91% seen once. V was pared by 2 bases and J by 9 bases, with 11 bases of the junction left unmatched. The CDR3 has 16 amino acids. CDR1 is LGHNA, CDR2 YSLEER, per germline. The gene calls are TRBV4-3 and TRBJ2-1, with TRBD1 identical over 9 bases. The sequence came from an adult with an advanced solid tumor such as melanoma, head and neck, liver or kidney cancer. The source material was CD4+ or CD8+ T cells sorted from blood, sampled in a trial of the OX40 agonist ivuxolimab. CDR3 nucleotide sequence: TGCGCCAGCAGCCAATTGACGGGACAGGGTACTACTGAGCAGTTCTTC. This translates into CASSQLTGQGTTEQFF.